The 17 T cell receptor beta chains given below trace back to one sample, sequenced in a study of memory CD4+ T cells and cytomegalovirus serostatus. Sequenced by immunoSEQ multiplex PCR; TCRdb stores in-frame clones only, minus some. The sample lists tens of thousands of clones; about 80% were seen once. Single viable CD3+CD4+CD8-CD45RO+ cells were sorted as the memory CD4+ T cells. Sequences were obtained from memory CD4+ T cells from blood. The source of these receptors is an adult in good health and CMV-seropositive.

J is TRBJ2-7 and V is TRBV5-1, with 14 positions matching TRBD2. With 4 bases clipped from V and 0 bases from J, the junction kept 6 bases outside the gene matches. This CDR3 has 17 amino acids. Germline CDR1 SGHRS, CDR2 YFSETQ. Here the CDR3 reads CASSTGLAGGLSYEQYF. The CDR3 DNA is TGCGCCAGCAGCACCGGACTAGCGGGGGGTCTCTCCTACGAGCAGTACTTC.

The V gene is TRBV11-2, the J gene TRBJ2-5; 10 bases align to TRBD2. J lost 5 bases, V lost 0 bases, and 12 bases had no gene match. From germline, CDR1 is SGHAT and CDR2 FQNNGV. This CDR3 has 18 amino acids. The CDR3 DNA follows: TGTGCCAGCAGCTTAGACATAGCGGGAGGATCCATTAGGGAGACCCAGTACTTC. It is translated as CASSLDIAGGSIRETQYF.

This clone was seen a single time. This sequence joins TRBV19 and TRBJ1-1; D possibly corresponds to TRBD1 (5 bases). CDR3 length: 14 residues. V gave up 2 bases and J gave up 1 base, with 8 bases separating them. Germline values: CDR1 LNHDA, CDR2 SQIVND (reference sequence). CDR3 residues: CASSITGGNTEAFF. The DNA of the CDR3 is TGTGCCAGTAGTATAACAGGTGGGAACACTGAAGCTTTCTTT.

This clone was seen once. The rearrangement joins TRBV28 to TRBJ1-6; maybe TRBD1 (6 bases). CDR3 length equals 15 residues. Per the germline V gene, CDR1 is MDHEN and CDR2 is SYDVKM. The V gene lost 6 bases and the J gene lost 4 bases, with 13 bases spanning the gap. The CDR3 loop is CASSPRDTYNSPLHF. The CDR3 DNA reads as TGTGCCAGCAGCCCCCGGGACACTTATAATTCACCCCTCCACTTT.

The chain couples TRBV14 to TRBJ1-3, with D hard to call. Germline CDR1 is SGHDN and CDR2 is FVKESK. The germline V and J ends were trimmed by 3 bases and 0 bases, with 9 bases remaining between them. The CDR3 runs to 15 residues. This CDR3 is CASSQSRLSGNTIYF. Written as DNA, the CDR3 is TGTGCCAGCAGCCAGTCGCGCCTCTCTGGAAACACCATATATTTT.

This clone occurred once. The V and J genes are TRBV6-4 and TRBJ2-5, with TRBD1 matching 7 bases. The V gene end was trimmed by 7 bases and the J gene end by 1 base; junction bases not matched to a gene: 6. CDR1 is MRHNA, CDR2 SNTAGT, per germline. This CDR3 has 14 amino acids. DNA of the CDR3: TGTGCCAGCACCGGCGGACAGGTCCAAGAGACCCAGTACTTC. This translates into CASTGGQVQETQYF.

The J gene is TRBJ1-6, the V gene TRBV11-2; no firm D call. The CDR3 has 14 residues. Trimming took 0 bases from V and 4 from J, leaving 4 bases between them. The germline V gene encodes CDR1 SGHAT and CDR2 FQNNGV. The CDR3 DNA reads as TGTGCCAGCAGCTTAGAGGTTTATAATTCACCCCTCCACTTT. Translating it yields CASSLEVYNSPLHF.

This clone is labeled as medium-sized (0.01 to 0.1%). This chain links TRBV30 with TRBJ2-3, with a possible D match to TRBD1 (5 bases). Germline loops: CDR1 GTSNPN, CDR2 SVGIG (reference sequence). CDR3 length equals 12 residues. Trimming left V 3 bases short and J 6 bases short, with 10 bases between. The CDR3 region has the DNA TGTGCCTGGAGGTCAGGGTCGGATACGCAGTATTTT. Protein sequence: CAWRSGSDTQYF.

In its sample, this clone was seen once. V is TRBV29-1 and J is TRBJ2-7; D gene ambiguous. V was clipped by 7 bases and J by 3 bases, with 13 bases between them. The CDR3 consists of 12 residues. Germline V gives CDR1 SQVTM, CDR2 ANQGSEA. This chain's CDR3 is CSASQTDYEQYF. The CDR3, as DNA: TGCAGCGCCTCACAGACGGACTACGAGCAGTACTTC.

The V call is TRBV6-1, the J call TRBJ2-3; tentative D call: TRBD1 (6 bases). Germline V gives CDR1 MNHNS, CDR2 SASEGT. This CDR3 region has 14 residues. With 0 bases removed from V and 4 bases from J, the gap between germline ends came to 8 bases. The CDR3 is CASSEANRADTQYF. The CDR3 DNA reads TGTGCCAGCAGTGAAGCGAACAGGGCAGATACGCAGTATTTT.

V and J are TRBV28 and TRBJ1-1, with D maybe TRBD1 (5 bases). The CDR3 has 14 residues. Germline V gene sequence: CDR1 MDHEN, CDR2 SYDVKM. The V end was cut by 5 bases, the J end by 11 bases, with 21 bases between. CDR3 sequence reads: CASSTSSKGPRAFF. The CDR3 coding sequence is TGTGCCAGCAGTACGTCCTCTAAGGGGCCTAGGGCTTTCTTT.

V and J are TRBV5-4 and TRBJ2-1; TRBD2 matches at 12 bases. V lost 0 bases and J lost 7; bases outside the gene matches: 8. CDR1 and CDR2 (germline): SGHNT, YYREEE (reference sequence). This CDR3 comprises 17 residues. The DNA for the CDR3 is TGTGCCAGCAGCTTGGGTACGACTAGCGGGAGTGGGAATGAGCAGTTCTTC. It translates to CASSLGTTSGSGNEQFF.

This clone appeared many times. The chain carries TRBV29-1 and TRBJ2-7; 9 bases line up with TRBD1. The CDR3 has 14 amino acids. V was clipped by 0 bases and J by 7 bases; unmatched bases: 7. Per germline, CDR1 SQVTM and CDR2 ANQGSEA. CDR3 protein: CSVEEDRGLIEQYF. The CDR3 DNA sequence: TGCAGCGTTGAAGAGGACAGGGGCCTTATAGAGCAGTACTTC.

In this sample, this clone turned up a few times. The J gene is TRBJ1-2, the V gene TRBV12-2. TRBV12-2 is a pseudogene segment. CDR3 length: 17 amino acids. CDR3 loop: CASRLVGEEGLAFGYTF. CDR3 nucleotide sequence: TGTGCAAGTCGCTTAGTAGGGGAGGAAGGGTTGGCGTTTGGCTACACCTTC.

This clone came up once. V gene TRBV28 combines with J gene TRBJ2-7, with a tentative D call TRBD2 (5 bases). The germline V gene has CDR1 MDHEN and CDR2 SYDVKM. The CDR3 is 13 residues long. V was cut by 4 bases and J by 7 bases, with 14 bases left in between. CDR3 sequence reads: CASSSPGLTEQYF. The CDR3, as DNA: TGTGCCAGCAGTTCGCCGGGGTTAACAGAGCAGTACTTC.

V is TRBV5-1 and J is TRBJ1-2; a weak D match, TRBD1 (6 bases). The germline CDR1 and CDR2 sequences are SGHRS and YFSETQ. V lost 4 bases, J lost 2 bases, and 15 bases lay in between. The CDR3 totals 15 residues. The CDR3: CASSPMTGANYGYTF. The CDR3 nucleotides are TGCGCCAGCAGCCCAATGACAGGAGCCAACTATGGCTACACCTTC.

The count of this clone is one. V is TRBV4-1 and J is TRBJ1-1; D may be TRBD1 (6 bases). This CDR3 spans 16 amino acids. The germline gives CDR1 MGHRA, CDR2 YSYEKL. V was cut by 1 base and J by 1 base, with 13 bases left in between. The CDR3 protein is CASSQAWLDRNTEAFF. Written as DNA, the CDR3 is TGCGCCAGCAGCCAAGCCTGGCTGGACAGGAACACTGAAGCTTTCTTT.